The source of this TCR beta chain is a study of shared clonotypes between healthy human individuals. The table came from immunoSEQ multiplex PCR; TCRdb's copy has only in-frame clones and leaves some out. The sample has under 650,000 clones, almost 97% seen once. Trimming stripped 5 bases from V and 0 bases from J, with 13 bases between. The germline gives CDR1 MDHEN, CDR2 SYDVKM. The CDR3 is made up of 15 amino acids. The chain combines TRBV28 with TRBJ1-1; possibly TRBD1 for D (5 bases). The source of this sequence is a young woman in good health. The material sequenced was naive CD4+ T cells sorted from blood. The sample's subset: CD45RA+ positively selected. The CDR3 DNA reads TGTGCCAGCAGTGCTGAGACAGTAATGAACACTGAAGCTTTCTTT. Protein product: CASSAETVMNTEAFF.